These T cell receptor beta chains were read from a single sample in a study of breast tumors, draining lymph nodes, adjacent tissues. Each CDR3 protein is one row after TCRdb ran MiXCR on the multiplex PCR reads. The repertoire holds 200,000 or so distinct CDR3 sequences, around a third seen once, with around 4.4% in the top ten. The sample comprised axillary lymph node tissue. Receptor source: a female donor with breast cancer. Some clones in this sample may be carry-over from other donors' samples. CDR3s include the opening cysteine and the closing phenylalanine or tryptophan. A D gene is named only where the DNA matches it firmly. Clone size appears in some rows only: once, few, many, or a class for an expanded clone.

V: TRBV20-1
size: many
D: -
J: TRBJ2-1
CDR3: CNSSGILGYNEQFF
DNA: TGCAATTCTTCCGGGATCCTAGGGTACAATGAGCAGTTCTTC

V: TRBV10-3
size: many
D: TRBD2
J: TRBJ2-3
CDR3: CAISESTSGTDTQYF
DNA: TGTGCCATCAGTGAGTCTACTAGCGGGACAGATACGCAGTATTTT

V: TRBV7-2
size: many
D: -
J: TRBJ2-5
CDR3: CASSLETQYF
DNA: TGTGCCAGCAGCTTAGAGACCCAGTACTTC

V: TRBV18
size: -
D: -
J: TRBJ2-7
CDR3: CASSPPGTYGQYF
DNA: TGTGCCAGCTCACCACCGGGTACCTACGGGCAGTACTTC

V: TRBV7-9
size: -
D: -
J: TRBJ1-1
CDR3: CASSLTDAEAFF
DNA: TGTGCCAGCAGCTTAACAGACGCTGAAGCTTTCTTT

V: TRBV7-2
size: many
D: -
J: TRBJ1-5
CDR3: CASSLEGPPSNQPQHF
DNA: TGTGCCAGCAGCTTAGAGGGACCGCCTAGCAATCAGCCCCAGCATTTT

V: TRBV3-1
size: few
D: -
J: TRBJ2-1
CDR3: CASSQGPDSYNEQFF
DNA: TGTGCCAGCAGCCAAGGTCCGGATTCCTACAATGAGCAGTTCTTC

V: TRBV25-1
size: -
D: -
J: TRBJ2-2
CDR3: CASSAYRVTNTGELFF
DNA: TGTGCCAGCAGTGCTTACCGTGTTACGAACACCGGGGAGCTGTTTTTT

V: TRBV20-1
size: many
D: -
J: TRBJ2-5
CDR3: CSARVLTSGSETQYF
DNA: TGCAGTGCTAGAGTCCTCACTAGTGGAAGCGAGACCCAGTACTTC

V: TRBV11-2
size: few
D: TRBD1
J: TRBJ1-1
CDR3: CASSLGTGVTLNTEAFF
DNA: TGTGCCAGCAGCTTAGGAACAGGGGTAACTTTGAACACTGAAGCTTTCTTT

V: TRBV5-1
size: many
D: -
J: TRBJ2-2
CDR3: CASSLQPGQNTGELFF
DNA: TGCGCCAGCAGCTTGCAACCAGGACAGAACACCGGGGAGCTGTTTTTT

V: TRBV9
size: many
D: -
J: TRBJ2-5
CDR3: CASSVRGAGAETQYF
DNA: TGTGCCAGCAGCGTGAGGGGGGCGGGGGCCGAGACCCAGTACTTC

V: TRBV7-2
size: many
D: TRBD1
J: TRBJ1-2
CDR3: CASSLQGRGYTF
DNA: TGTGCCAGCAGCCTACAGGGGAGAGGCTACACCTTC

V: TRBV7-8
size: many
D: TRBD1
J: TRBJ2-2
CDR3: CASSSTGVGELFF
DNA: TGTGCCAGCAGCTCGACAGGGGTCGGGGAGCTGTTTTTT

V: TRBV20-1
size: many
D: TRBD1
J: TRBJ2-1
CDR3: CSASSLDRGNEQFF
DNA: TGCAGTGCTAGCTCCCTTGACAGGGGAAATGAGCAGTTCTTC

V: TRBV10-3
size: -
D: TRBD1
J: TRBJ2-6
CDR3: CAISSRQGAGANVLTF
DNA: TGTGCCATCAGTAGTCGGCAGGGGGCAGGGGCCAACGTCCTGACTTTC

V: TRBV10-2
size: many
D: TRBD2
J: TRBJ2-7
CDR3: CASSDMSSGAYEQYF
DNA: TGCGCCAGCAGTGATATGTCTAGCGGGGCCTACGAGCAGTACTTC

V: TRBV20-1
size: many
D: -
J: TRBJ2-2
CDR3: CSARVIGKDTGELFF
DNA: TGCAGTGCTAGAGTTATAGGGAAGGACACCGGGGAGCTGTTTTTT

V: TRBV6-2/TRBV6-3
size: few
D: TRBD2
J: TRBJ2-7
CDR3: CASSSRLAGGIYYEQYF
DNA: TGTGCCAGCAGTTCTCGACTAGCGGGAGGGATCTATTACGAGCAGTACTTC

V: TRBV28
size: -
D: -
J: TRBJ1-1
CDR3: CASKKGRAFF
DNA: TGTGCCAGCAAAAAGGGTCGAGCTTTCTTT

V: TRBV6-1
size: -
D: TRBD1
J: TRBJ1-5
CDR3: CASSERPDRGNQPQHF
DNA: TGTGCCAGCAGTGAAAGGCCCGACAGGGGCAATCAGCCCCAGCATTTT

V: TRBV2
size: many
D: -
J: TRBJ1-1
CDR3: CASSPRGNTEAFF
DNA: TGTGCCAGCAGTCCCAGGGGGAACACTGAAGCTTTCTTT

V: TRBV30
size: many
D: TRBD1
J: TRBJ2-3
CDR3: CAWSVPRQGARDTQYF
DNA: TGTGCCTGGAGTGTACCGCGACAGGGGGCAAGAGATACGCAGTATTTT

V: TRBV3-1
size: few
D: -
J: TRBJ1-2
CDR3: CASSQGGDLLDGYTF
DNA: TGTGCCAGCAGCCAAGGAGGCGACCTCTTGGATGGCTACACCTTC

V: TRBV12-3/TRBV12-4
size: -
D: TRBD1
J: TRBJ1-6
CDR3: CASRTGTASPLHF
DNA: TGTGCCAGCAGGACCGGGACAGCTTCACCCCTCCACTTT

V: TRBV4-1
size: many
D: -
J: TRBJ2-7
CDR3: CASSQDIVEGYEQYF
DNA: TGCGCCAGCAGCCAAGATATAGTTGAGGGGTACGAGCAGTACTTC

V: TRBV12-3/TRBV12-4
size: many
D: -
J: TRBJ2-5
CDR3: CASRTDRVQETQYF
DNA: TGTGCCAGCAGGACCGACAGAGTCCAAGAGACCCAGTACTTC

V: TRBV2
size: many
D: TRBD2
J: TRBJ2-5
CDR3: CATTPGLEETQYF
DNA: TGTGCCACCACCCCGGGACTAGAGGAGACCCAGTACTTC

V: TRBV7-9
size: -
D: TRBD1
J: TRBJ1-3
CDR3: CASSLEQGGAVGNTIYF
DNA: TGTGCCAGCAGCTTAGAGCAGGGGGGGGCAGTTGGAAACACCATATATTTT

V: TRBV12-3/TRBV12-4
size: many
D: -
J: TRBJ2-6
CDR3: CASSWGRHVGANVLTF
DNA: TGTGCCAGCAGTTGGGGGCGGCACGTCGGGGCCAACGTCCTGACTTTC

V: TRBV2
size: many
D: -
J: TRBJ2-1
CDR3: CASRTGTYTYNEQFF
DNA: TGTGCCAGCAGGACCGGGACTTATACTTACAATGAGCAGTTCTTC

V: TRBV29-1
size: -
D: -
J: TRBJ1-2
CDR3: CSVENGARGSGYTF
DNA: TGCAGCGTTGAAAATGGGGCCCGCGGTAGTGGCTACACCTTC

V: TRBV6-5
size: few
D: -
J: TRBJ1-2
CDR3: CASSHEGGASYTF
DNA: TGTGCCAGCAGTCACGAGGGGGGGGCGAGCTACACCTTC

V: TRBV5-1
size: -
D: TRBD1
J: TRBJ1-1
CDR3: CASSFGQGAGTEAFF
DNA: TGCGCCAGCAGCTTCGGACAGGGGGCGGGTACTGAAGCTTTCTTT

V: TRBV12-3/TRBV12-4
size: many
D: -
J: TRBJ2-7
CDR3: CASSFPLEVEQYF
DNA: TGTGCCAGCAGTTTCCCTCTAGAAGTCGAGCAGTACTTC

V: TRBV7-8
size: -
D: TRBD2
J: TRBJ2-3
CDR3: CASSLVGGTGGVTDTQYF
DNA: TGTGCCAGCAGCTTAGTTGGCGGCACCGGGGGGGTGACAGATACGCAGTATTTT

V: TRBV5-1
size: many
D: -
J: TRBJ1-6
CDR3: CASSFNPGGADSPLHF
DNA: TGCGCCAGCAGCTTCAACCCCGGGGGAGCCGATTCACCCCTCCACTTT

V: TRBV6-5
size: few
D: TRBD1
J: TRBJ2-5
CDR3: CASSHTDRVQETQYF
DNA: TGTGCCAGCAGTCACACCGACAGGGTCCAAGAGACCCAGTACTTC

V: TRBV24-1
size: many
D: -
J: TRBJ2-3
CDR3: CATSEPVTGKQSTQYF
DNA: TGTGCCACCAGTGAGCCCGTCACAGGGAAACAAAGTACGCAGTATTTT

V: TRBV9
size: many
D: -
J: TRBJ2-2
CDR3: CASSWSPYTGELFF
DNA: TGTGCCAGCAGCTGGTCCCCATACACCGGGGAGCTGTTTTTT

V: TRBV7-9
size: -
D: TRBD1
J: TRBJ1-4
CDR3: CASSLSQGVTELFF
DNA: TGTGCCAGCAGCTTAAGTCAGGGGGTAACTGAACTGTTTTTT

V: TRBV4-1
size: many
D: -
J: TRBJ1-4
CDR3: CASSPSGRKEKLFF
DNA: TGCGCCAGCAGCCCTTCCGGGAGAAAGGAAAAACTGTTTTTT

V: TRBV5-6
size: -
D: TRBD2
J: TRBJ2-7
CDR3: CASRGPGTSAYEQYF
DNA: TGTGCCAGCAGGGGCCCCGGGACTAGCGCCTACGAGCAGTACTTC

V: TRBV4-2
size: many
D: TRBD2
J: TRBJ2-3
CDR3: CASSLGTSGAARDTQYF
DNA: TGTGCCAGCAGCCTCGGTACTAGCGGGGCCGCTAGAGATACGCAGTATTTT

V: TRBV3-1
size: many
D: -
J: TRBJ2-7
CDR3: CASSRRDLTYEQYF
DNA: TGTGCCAGCAGCCGGCGGGACTTAACCTACGAGCAGTACTTC

V: TRBV15
size: -
D: TRBD1
J: TRBJ2-7
CDR3: CATSSAGQGYSYEQYF
DNA: TGTGCCACCAGCAGCGCTGGACAGGGCTATTCCTACGAGCAGTACTTC